This T cell receptor beta chain was identified during a study of tumor-infiltrating lymphocytes in primary liver carcinoma. With roughly 540 ng total RNA as template and a constant-region primer, TCR beta cDNA was made. The TCR beta library was amplified through three nested multiplex PCR rounds in a modified ARM-PCR procedure. TCRdb reprocessed the multiplex PCR reads with MiXCR, giving one entry per CDR3 protein. This sample has approximately 300,000 distinct CDR3 sequences, with around three fifths found just once. The authors took blood RNA from unsorted whole blood and also extracted germline DNA. The receptor's source is a man aged 40-50 years with primary liver carcinoma and hepatitis B virus infection. Sequencing used peripheral blood.

The CDR3: CASSTSSIQGTGRETQYF. The CDR3, as DNA: TGTGCCAGTAGCACTAGCTCAATCCAGGGTACCGGGCGGGAGACCCAGTACTTC. The chain couples TRBV11-2 to TRBJ2-5; possible D gene TRBD2, 6 bases. Germline-derived CDR1 and CDR2 are SGHAT and FQNNGV. The CDR3 spans 18 residues. V was pared by 9 bases and J by 5 bases, with 31 bases between.